Presented here are 7 T cell receptor beta chains from one specimen sequenced in a study of T cells expressing NK-cell markers. After re-calling the 5' RACE reads, TCRdb lists one entry per CDR3 protein, DNA absent. The table lists about 460,000 distinct CDR3 sequences. The sample comprised blood T cells: a sorted CD56 or NKG2C T cell subset, CD4+ or CD8+ T cells, or bulk PBMC T cells (not recorded which). These receptors came from a woman in her forties or fifties in good health.

The chain carries TRBV20-1 and TRBJ1-2; TCRdb selects TRBD1, and the lack of DNA leaves this call unchecked. The germline V gene encodes CDR1 DFQATT and CDR2 SNEGSKA (reference sequence). The CDR3 is 15 amino acids. Here the CDR3 reads CSAREWDAANYGYTF.

The chain uses TRBV15 and TRBJ2-1; the D call of TRBD2 rests on TCRdb alone, since no DNA is present to check it. This CDR3 has 15 residues. CDR1 LNHNV and CDR2 YYDKDF come from the germline V gene (reference sequence). The CDR3 sequence is CATSRGLVGANEQFF.

The chain is built from TRBV5-5 and TRBJ1-5; without DNA, the TCRdb call of TRBD1 cannot be checked. Germline values: CDR1 SGHKS, CDR2 YYEKEE (reference sequence). CDR3 length: 16 residues. The CDR3 protein is CASSLGDTVRNQPQHF.

The rearrangement links TRBV30 to TRBJ1-2. The germline V gene encodes CDR1 GTSNPN and CDR2 SVGIG (reference sequence). The CDR3 totals 15 residues. The CDR3 reads CAWSVSAGRTYGYTF.

This chain joins TRBV24-1 and TRBJ2-1; the D call of TRBD2 rests on TCRdb alone, since no DNA is present to check it. The CDR3 extends over 17 amino acids. Germline-derived CDR1 and CDR2 are KGHDR and SFDVKD. CDR3 sequence: CATSEPFLADKNNEQFF.

V is TRBV4-2 and J is TRBJ2-3. Germline CDR1 is LGHNA and CDR2 is YNFKEQ. This CDR3 has 15 amino acids. The CDR3 sequence: CASSQETEHTDTQYF.

The genes are TRBV20-1 and TRBJ2-1; TCRdb lists TRBD1, though no DNA is available to test this call. This CDR3 contains 11 residues. CDR1 and CDR2 (germline): DFQATT, SNEGSKA (reference sequence). CDR3 residues: CSAGPGDSQFF.